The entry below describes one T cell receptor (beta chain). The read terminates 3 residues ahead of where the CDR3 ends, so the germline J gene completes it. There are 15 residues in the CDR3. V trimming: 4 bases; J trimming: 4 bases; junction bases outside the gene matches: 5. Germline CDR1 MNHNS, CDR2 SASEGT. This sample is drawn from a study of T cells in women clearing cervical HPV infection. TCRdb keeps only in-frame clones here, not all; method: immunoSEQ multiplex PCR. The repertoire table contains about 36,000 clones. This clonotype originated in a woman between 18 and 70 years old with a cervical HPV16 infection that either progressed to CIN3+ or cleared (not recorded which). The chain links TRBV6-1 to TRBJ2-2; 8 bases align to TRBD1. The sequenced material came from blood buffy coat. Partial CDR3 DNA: TGTGCCAGCAGTGGGGGGACAGGACTCACCGGGGAG. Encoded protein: CASSGGTGLTGE. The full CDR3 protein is CASSGGTGLTGELFF.